The rows below give T cell receptor beta chains drawn from one sample of a study of blood T cell repertoires in COVID-19. Only in-frame clones appear in the TCRdb table, and some are missing; sequencing was by immunoSEQ multiplex PCR. The profile shows fewer than 70,000 clones, more than 60% of them singletons. The specimen was peripheral blood. Every receptor here comes from a human donor in a cohort sampled during active COVID-19. CDR3s include the opening cysteine and the closing phenylalanine or tryptophan. The D gene is left open where the match is weak. Some rows have no size entry. The others give once, few or many, or a class for an expanded clone.

TRBJ1-2	TRBV7-2	TRBD1	.	TGTGCCAGCAGTACCGACAGGGGTGGCTATGGCTACACCTTC	CASSTDRGGYGYTF
TRBJ2-7	TRBV7-9	TRBD1	.	TGTGCCAGCAGCTTAAGGACAGGCACCTACGAGCAGTACTTC	CASSLRTGTYEQYF
TRBJ2-5	TRBV27	.	many	TGTGCCAGCAGTCAATCATCTACCCAAGAGACCCAGTACTTC	CASSQSSTQETQYF
TRBJ1-1	TRBV6-5	.	.	TGTGCCGGCGGACAGTTGAACACTGAAGCTTTCTTT	CAGGQLNTEAFF
TRBJ2-2	TRBV5-1	TRBD2	.	TGCGCCAGCAGAATCCCAGGGAGGGGAGAGGCCGGGGAGCTGTTTTTT	CASRIPGRGEAGELFF
TRBJ1-2	TRBV27	TRBD1	.	TGTGCCAGCAGTGACAGGGGCGGCTATGGCTACACCTTC	CASSDRGGYGYTF
TRBJ2-3	TRBV6-2/TRBV6-3	TRBD2	.	TGTGCCAGCAGTTCCGGACTAGCGGGAGATGGGGATACGCAGTATTTT	CASSSGLAGDGDTQYF
TRBJ1-1	TRBV6-6	.	.	TGTGCCAGCAGTCCGGTCGGACTCCTGAACACTGAAGCTTTCTTT	CASSPVGLLNTEAFF
TRBJ1-4	TRBV4-1	.	once	TGCGCCAGCAGCCAAGGAAGCACCGCCGTGGATGAAAAACTGTTTTTT	CASSQGSTAVDEKLFF
TRBJ1-5	TRBV5-4	.	.	TGTGCCAGCAGCTGGGGGGGCGGGCAGCCCCAGCATTTT	CASSWGGGQPQHF
TRBJ2-2	TRBV28	.	.	TGTGCCAGCAGTTTGGTCGGCGGAACCGGGGAGCTGTTTTTT	CASSLVGGTGELFF
TRBJ2-7	TRBV7-8	TRBD1	.	TGTGCCAGCAGCTCTCCCACCGGGACAGCCATTTACGAGCAGTACTTC	CASSSPTGTAIYEQYF
TRBJ2-1	TRBV7-9	.	.	TGTGCCAGCAGCACACCGTTCGAAAGCTCCTACAATGAGCAGTTCTTC	CASSTPFESSYNEQFF
TRBJ1-1	TRBV7-2	.	few	TGTGCCAGCAGCTTAGTTTTCGACAAAGAAGCTTTCTTT	CASSLVFDKEAFF
TRBJ2-7	TRBV27	.	.	TGTGCCAGCAGTTTATTCGGACTCGAGTCCTACGAGCAGTACTTC	CASSLFGLESYEQYF
TRBJ2-1	TRBV19	.	.	TGTGCCAGTAGTATAAGGTTACGGCCTAGCGAGATACGCCACTACAATGAGCAGTTCTTC	CASSIRLRPSEIRHYNEQFF
TRBJ1-4	TRBV19	TRBD1	.	TGTGCCAGTCAGATTACAGGGACAGGGGATGGAAAACTGTTTTTT	CASQITGTGDGKLFF
TRBJ1-5	TRBV27	.	.	TGTGCCAGCAGTTTATTCGGGGGGGGCGCGTACTATAATCAGCCCCAGCATTTT	CASSLFGGGAYYNQPQHF
TRBJ1-1	TRBV5-4	.	few	TGTGCCAGCAGCCCTGGATGGGCCCGGCGGAACACTGAAGCTTTCTTT	CASSPGWARRNTEAFF
TRBJ2-2	TRBV13	TRBD2	.	TGTGCCAGCAGCCACAGACTAGCATTCGCCGGGGAGCTGTTTTTT	CASSHRLAFAGELFF
TRBJ2-7	TRBV5-1	.	.	TGCGCCAGCACTGGGAGTTCTAACTACGAGCAGTACTTC	CASTGSSNYEQYF
TRBJ1-5	TRBV4-3	.	.	TGCGCCAGCAGCCAAGATTATGTCGGGAGAGGAAGGGATCAGCCCCAGCATTTT	CASSQDYVGRGRDQPQHF
TRBJ2-7	TRBV27	TRBD1	.	TGTGCCAGCAGCCCACGAACCAGACAGGGGGGGACCTACGAGCAGTACTTC	CASSPRTRQGGTYEQYF
TRBJ1-1	TRBV7-3	TRBD1	.	TGTGCCAGCAGCCAGGGACAGGCAATGAACACTGAAGCTTTCTTT	CASSQGQAMNTEAFF
TRBJ1-5	TRBV28	.	.	TGTGCCAGCAGTAACGGACGGACTATTAGCAATCAGCCCCAGCATTTT	CASSNGRTISNQPQHF
TRBJ2-7	TRBV19	.	.	TGTGCCAGTAGTATCGAGGACTTCTCCTACGAGCAGTACTTC	CASSIEDFSYEQYF
TRBJ1-1	TRBV7-2	.	few	TGTGCCAGCAGCCTAGATACTGGTTATTTAGCTTTCTTT	CASSLDTGYLAFF
TRBJ2-7	TRBV6-2/TRBV6-3	TRBD2	.	TGTGCCAGCAGTTACCCAACCGGGACTAGCAGCTACGAGCAGTACTTC	CASSYPTGTSSYEQYF
TRBJ2-7	TRBV6-5	TRBD2	.	TGTGCCAGCAGTTACTTCCTAGCGGGGGGAGAGCAGTACTTC	CASSYFLAGGEQYF
TRBJ2-7	TRBV21-1	.	.	TGTGCCAGCAGCGCACACCTAAGGACAGGGGGCATACACGAGCAGTACTTC	CASSAHLRTGGIHEQYF
TRBJ2-7	TRBV7-2	TRBD1	.	TGTGCCAGCAGCTCAGAACAGGGGGCCTCCTACGAGCAGTACTTC	CASSSEQGASYEQYF
TRBJ2-7	TRBV7-2	TRBD2	.	TGTGCCAGCAGCCCTCTGGGGGGGGGAAACTACGAGCAGTACTTC	CASSPLGGGNYEQYF
TRBJ1-4	TRBV2	TRBD1	.	TGTGCCAGCAGTTCCCCCGGGACAGGGGGTCAGGAAAAACTGTTTTTT	CASSSPGTGGQEKLFF
TRBJ2-7	TRBV30	TRBD2	.	TGTGCCTGGAGATATGTCACTAGCGGGAGGAATAAGCAGTACTTC	CAWRYVTSGRNKQYF
TRBJ1-5	TRBV30	.	.	TGTGCCTGGAGCACCTCCGGGACAAGGACTTGGCCCCAGCATTTT	CAWSTSGTRTWPQHF
TRBJ2-7	TRBV27	.	.	TGTGCCAGCAGTTTAAGGGGCCTCCTCGGGGAGCAGTACTTC	CASSLRGLLGEQYF
TRBJ2-1	TRBV29-1	TRBD2	.	TGCAGCGTTGAGCTTGGACTAGCGGGGGGGAGGAGCTCCTACAATGAGCAGTTCTTC	CSVELGLAGGRSSYNEQFF
TRBJ2-7	TRBV4-1	TRBD1	.	TGCGCCAGCAGCCAGGACAACACGGGACAGGGGGTTTACGAGCAGTACTTC	CASSQDNTGQGVYEQYF
TRBJ2-7	TRBV5-1	.	.	TGCGCCAGCAGCTTGGATGTCAAATACGAGCAGTACTTC	CASSLDVKYEQYF
TRBJ2-7	TRBV19	TRBD2	.	TGTGCCAGTAGTCCTTTAGCGGGAAAATACGAGCAGTACTTC	CASSPLAGKYEQYF